This T cell receptor (beta chain) was observed in a study of blood T cell repertoires in COVID-19. Study overall: The samples span acute and convalescent COVID-19 from the United States, Italy and Spain. T cells, B-cell-depleted T cells, or PBMCs provided the cDNA or gDNA that served as material.

Original methodology: Cell counts per sample came from amplifying reference gene primers. Clones were sequenced by immunoSEQ multiplex PCR, and TCRdb holds only the in-frame ones, with some missing. The V and J calls and clone size come from that table; D and trimming were worked out from the DNA. Of approximately 450,000 clones listed, more than 85% are singletons. The CDR3 loop spans 15 amino acids. Trimming took off 5 bases at V and 6 bases at J, with 14 bases between the two ends. Germline V lookup: CDR1 MDHEN, CDR2 SYDVKM. The specimen was peripheral blood. V gene TRBV28 combines with J gene TRBJ1-6, with a weak D call TRBD1 (6 bases). This clonotype was sampled from a young woman with acute or convalescent COVID-19. CDR3 residues: CASSGRGARNSPLHF. DNA of the CDR3: TGTGCCAGCAGTGGGAGGGGGGCTCGTAATTCACCCCTCCACTTT. Full variable domain (rest looked up from reference TRBV28 and TRBJ1-6): DVKVTQSSRYLVKRTGEKVFLECVQDMDHENMFWYRQDPGLGLRLIYFSYDVKMKEKGDIPEGYSVSREKKERFSLILESASTNQTSMYLCASSGRGARNSPLHFGNGTRLTVT.